What follows describes a single TCR beta chain. Its target is unknown. This specimen belongs to a study of cytomegalovirus exposure and HLA in healthy donors. Overall study: Genetic ancestry analysis placed 75% to 85% of the 400 or so donors that were genotyped in the Caucasian-associated cluster.

The CDR3 spans 17 residues. Trimming shortened V by 2 bases and J by 6 bases, and 17 bases separated the two germline ends. Findings and caveats of the study: There were a few CMV-associated chains whose specificity for CMV antigens was confirmed in vitro. In a later analysis, a missense DCLRE1C variant was linked to TCR beta V- and J-gene trimming. Per published reports, the classifier diagnosed cytomegalovirus status with high specificity and sensitivity.

Vbeta (60) and Jbeta (13) primers were used in the PCR. Sequencing used immunoSEQ multiplex PCR; TCRdb keeps in-frame clones, though not all of them. The sample records more than 200,000 clones, under 70% being singletons. The TCR originated in a middle-aged man in good health and CMV-seropositive. The sample taken for sequencing was PBMCs. V and J are TRBV23-1 and TRBJ1-6; D is unclear. Being an ORF, TRBV23-1 has a function that is uncertain. Written as DNA, the CDR3 is TGCGCCAGCAGTCAACGGGCGGGTACCCCAAGTAATTCACCCCTCCACTTT. It codes for CASSQRAGTPSNSPLHF.